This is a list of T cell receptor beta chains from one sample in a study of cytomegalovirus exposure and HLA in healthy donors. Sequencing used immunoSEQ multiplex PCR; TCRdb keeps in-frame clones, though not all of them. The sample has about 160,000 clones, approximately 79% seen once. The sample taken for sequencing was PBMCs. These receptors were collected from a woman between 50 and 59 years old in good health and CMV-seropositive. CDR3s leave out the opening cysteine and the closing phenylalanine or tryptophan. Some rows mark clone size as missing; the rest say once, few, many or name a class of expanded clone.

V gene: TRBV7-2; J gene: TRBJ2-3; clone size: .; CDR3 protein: ASSLAPGGNTDTQY
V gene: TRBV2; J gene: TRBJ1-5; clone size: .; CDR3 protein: ASGQGQPQH
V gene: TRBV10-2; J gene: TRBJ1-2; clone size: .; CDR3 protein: ASGFRDSYGYT
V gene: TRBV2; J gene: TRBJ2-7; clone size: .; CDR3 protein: ASSPRLAGLYEQY
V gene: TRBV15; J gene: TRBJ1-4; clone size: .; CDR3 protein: ATSLEGGSNEKLF
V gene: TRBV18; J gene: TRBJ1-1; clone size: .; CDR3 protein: ASSPKTGVEAF
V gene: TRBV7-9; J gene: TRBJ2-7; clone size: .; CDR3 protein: ASSFTDRVPYEQY
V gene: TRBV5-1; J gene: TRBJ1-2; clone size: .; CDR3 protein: ASSQMTGGYGYT
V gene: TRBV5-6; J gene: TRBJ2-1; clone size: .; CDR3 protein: ASSLGLGAGEQF
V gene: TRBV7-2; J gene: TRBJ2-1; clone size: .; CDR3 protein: ASSLDVGQGAHEQF
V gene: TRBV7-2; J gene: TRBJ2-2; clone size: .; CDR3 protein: ASHLPGTGGTGELF
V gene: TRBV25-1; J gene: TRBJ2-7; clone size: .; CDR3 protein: ASSDTGFLYEQY
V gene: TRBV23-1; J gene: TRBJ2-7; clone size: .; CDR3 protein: ASSPEVASYEQY
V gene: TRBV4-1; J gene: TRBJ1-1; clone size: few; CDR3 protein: ASSRGQGANTEAF
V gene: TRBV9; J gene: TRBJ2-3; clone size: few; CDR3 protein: ASSVRSGEGTDTQY
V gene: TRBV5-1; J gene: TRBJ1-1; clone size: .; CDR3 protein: ASSSRGMNTEAF
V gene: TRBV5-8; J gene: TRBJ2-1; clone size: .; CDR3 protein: ASSLGQGMSPEQF
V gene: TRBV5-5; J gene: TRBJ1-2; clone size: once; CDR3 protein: ASSLRAGVVGYT
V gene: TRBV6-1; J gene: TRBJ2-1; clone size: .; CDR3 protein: AASVLDRGVNEQF
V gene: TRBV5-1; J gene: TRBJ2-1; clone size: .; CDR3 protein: ASSAYPGNEQF
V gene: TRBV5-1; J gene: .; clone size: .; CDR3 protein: ASSWGQGPYEQY
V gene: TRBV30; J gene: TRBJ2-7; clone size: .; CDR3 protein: AWAGDTYEQY
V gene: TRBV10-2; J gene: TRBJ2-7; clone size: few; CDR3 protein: ASSESRDRDLKDEQY
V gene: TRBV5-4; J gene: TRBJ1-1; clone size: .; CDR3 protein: ASSLGLQNTEAF